One and the same sample provided the 27 T cell receptor beta chains below, sequenced in a study of shared clonotypes between healthy human individuals. The repertoire was sequenced with immunoSEQ multiplex PCR; TCRdb's copy has only in-frame clones and lacks some. The sample has a few million clones, just over 90% seen once. Sequenced input: naive CD4+ T cells sorted from blood. This sample's subset: CD45RA+ positively selected. The receptors come from a man younger than 35 in good health.

The rearrangement joins TRBV4-1 to TRBJ2-7; D possibly corresponds to TRBD2 (6 bases). The CDR3 is 14 residues long. V was trimmed by 7 bases and J by 1 base, leaving 14 bases between them. The germline CDR1 and CDR2 sequences are MGHRA and YSYEKL. The CDR3 region is CASTPAAGSYEQYF. The CDR3 bases are TGCGCCAGCACCCCCGCGGCGGGGTCCTACGAGCAGTACTTC.

V and J are TRBV6-1 and TRBJ1-3; weak D call: TRBD1 (6 bases). CDR1 and CDR2 (germline): MNHNS, SASEGT. The CDR3 covers 20 residues. V was pared by 2 bases and J by 0 bases, with 23 bases between. The CDR3 sequence: CASSEQSGVSHLSSGNTIYF. For the CDR3, the DNA is TGTGCCAGCAGTGAACAGTCAGGGGTATCCCATTTGAGCTCTGGAAACACCATATATTTT.

The gene calls are TRBV6-1 and TRBJ1-1; D remains ambiguous. Trimming took 6 bases from V and 2 from J, leaving 16 bases between them. The CDR3 spans 15 residues. The germline gives CDR1 MNHNS, CDR2 SASEGT. CDR3 residues: CASSEGRLGNTEAFF. The CDR3 nucleotides are TGTGCCAGCAGCGAGGGCCGGTTGGGAAACACTGAAGCTTTCTTT.

The chain recombines TRBV15 with TRBJ2-3, with a possible D match to TRBD1 (7 bases). This CDR3 spans 14 amino acids. Germline values: CDR1 LNHNV, CDR2 YYDKDF (reference sequence). V lost 0 bases and J lost 9, with 13 bases in between. CDR3 sequence reads: CATSRDLAGGTQYF. In DNA form, the CDR3 reads TGTGCCACCAGCAGAGATCTGGCAGGGGGGACGCAGTATTTT.

The rearrangement joins TRBV6-5 to TRBJ1-6, with D unresolved. The length of the CDR3 is 15 residues. The V end lost 5 bases, the J end lost 1 base, and 9 bases lay between the germline ends. Looked up from germline, CDR1 is MNHEY and CDR2 is SVGAGI. The CDR3 here is CASSVRRSYNSPLHF. As DNA, the CDR3 is TGTGCCAGCAGTGTTAGGCGTTCCTATAATTCACCCCTCCACTTT.

J is TRBJ2-5 and V is TRBV5-6; D perhaps matches TRBD2 (6 bases). V dropped 0 bases and J dropped 1 base, with 16 bases sitting between them. This CDR3 spans 17 amino acids. Germline V gene lookup returns CDR1 SGHDT and CDR2 YYEEEE. The CDR3 coding sequence is TGTGCCAGCAGCTTGGTAGGCGGGACTGGATTCCAAGAGACCCAGTACTTC. This translates into CASSLVGGTGFQETQYF.

This sequence joins TRBV5-1 and TRBJ2-3; the match to TRBD2 covers 7 bases. V trimming: 4 bases; J trimming: 0 bases; junction bases outside the gene matches: 5. CDR3 length: 15 amino acids. Germline V lookup: CDR1 SGHRS, CDR2 YFSETQ. CDR3 region: CASSERSGSTDTQYF. In DNA form, the CDR3 reads TGCGCCAGCAGCGAACGTAGCGGGAGCACAGATACGCAGTATTTT.

The J gene is TRBJ2-7, the V gene TRBV5-1; 12 bases map to TRBD2. The CDR3 consists of 16 residues. V lost 4 bases, J lost 1 base, and 6 bases stayed unmatched. Germline values: CDR1 SGHRS, CDR2 YFSETQ. The CDR3 here is CASSNKTSGRSYEQYF. The CDR3 DNA follows: TGCGCCAGCAGCAATAAGACTAGCGGGAGATCCTACGAGCAGTACTTC.

CDR3 sequence reads: CASRLPQGETQYF. Written as DNA, the CDR3 is TGCGCCAGCAGACTACCTCAAGGGGAGACCCAGTACTTC. This rearrangement joins TRBV5-1 to TRBJ2-5; D remains ambiguous. From germline, CDR1 is SGHRS and CDR2 YFSETQ. This CDR3 comprises 13 residues. The V and J ends lost 5 bases and 5 bases respectively, with 13 bases between them.

The V gene is TRBV5-6, the J gene TRBJ1-5, with TRBD1 as a possible D gene (5 bases). Trimming stripped 4 bases from V and 4 bases from J, with 9 bases between. CDR1 is SGHDT, CDR2 YYEEEE, per germline. The CDR3 covers 13 residues. The CDR3 sequence: CASSNRRNQPQHF. CDR3 DNA: TGTGCCAGCAGCAACAGGCGAAATCAGCCCCAGCATTTT.

V and J are TRBV7-2 and TRBJ1-1, with D hard to call. This CDR3 spans 14 amino acids. V was shortened by 7 bases and J by 1 base, with 13 bases between the two germline ends. Looked up from germline, CDR1 is SGHTA and CDR2 is FQGNSA. CDR3 DNA sequence: TGTGCCAGCACCTGGTTAGGGAGGAACACTGAAGCTTTCTTT. Translation: CASTWLGRNTEAFF.

Of note for this clone: This specimen includes other DNA sequences encoding the same CDR3. This chain joins TRBV6-6 and TRBJ1-3, with D hard to call. Trimming stripped 8 bases from V and 0 bases from J, with 5 bases between. From germline, CDR1 is MNHNY and CDR2 SVGAGI (reference sequence). The CDR3 has 12 residues. In nucleotides, the CDR3 is TGTGCCAGCGAAGGCTCTGGAAACACCATATATTTT. This encodes CASEGSGNTIYF.

The CDR3 bases are TGTGCCAGCAGTGACCGAGGGACACCCGGGGAAAAACTGTTTTTT. Amino acids: CASSDRGTPGEKLFF. The rearrangement joins TRBV2 to TRBJ1-4; tentative D call: TRBD1 (6 bases). Trimming stripped 3 bases from V and 8 bases from J, with 16 bases between. Germline V CDR1 and CDR2: SNHLY, FYNNEI. The CDR3 is made up of 15 amino acids.

V and J are TRBV6-1 and TRBJ2-7, with 11 positions matching TRBD2. With V trimmed by 0 bases and J by 0 bases, 10 bases remained unmatched. Germline loops: CDR1 MNHNS, CDR2 SASEGT. There are 19 residues in the CDR3. CDR3 nucleotide sequence: TGTGCCAGCAGTGAAGCGAGGCTAGCGGGGGGCCACAGCTCCTACGAGCAGTACTTC. Its translation: CASSEARLAGGHSSYEQYF.

A few counts support this clone. The chain combines TRBV29-1 with TRBJ1-1, with D tentatively TRBD1 (5 bases). The length of the CDR3 is 12 residues. V was pared by 6 bases and J by 4 bases, with 12 bases between. Germline-derived CDR1 and CDR2 are SQVTM and ANQGSEA. The CDR3 DNA is TGCAGCGTACAGGATGGAGGCACTGAAGCTTTCTTT. It yields the protein CSVQDGGTEAFF.

This CDR3 is CAISESQIEPQHF. The DNA for the CDR3 is TGTGCCATCAGTGAGTCCCAGATAGAGCCCCAGCATTTT. The chain uses TRBV10-3 and TRBJ1-5; D gene ambiguous. The CDR3 covers 13 residues. Looked up from germline, CDR1 is ENHRY and CDR2 is SYGVKD. V shed 0 bases and J shed 8 bases, with 8 bases lying between them.

V and J are TRBV4-3 and TRBJ2-1; 11 nucleotides match TRBD1. The trim removed 2 bases at V and 3 bases at J, leaving 3 bases unmatched. CDR3 size: 16 residues. The V gene's germline CDR1 is LGHNA and CDR2 YSLEER. DNA for the CDR3: TGCGCCAGCAGCCAATCCGGGACAGGGGGCTACAATGAGCAGTTCTTC. Encoded protein: CASSQSGTGGYNEQFF.

The V and J genes are TRBV11-2 and TRBJ1-1; the D is unclear. This CDR3 comprises 15 residues. In germline, CDR1 is SGHAT, CDR2 FQNNGV. Deletions cut 7 bases from V and 1 base from J, with 16 bases between. The CDR3 protein is CASTKSQRSNTEAFF. CDR3 DNA sequence: TGTGCCAGCACTAAATCTCAAAGGTCGAACACTGAAGCTTTCTTT.

V and J are TRBV29-1 and TRBJ1-2; D perhaps matches TRBD1 (5 bases). The CDR3 is made up of 12 amino acids. Germline loops: CDR1 SQVTM, CDR2 ANQGSEA. Trimming cost V 2 bases and J 4 bases, with 8 bases left between them. CDR3 loop: CSVERGSYGYTF. The CDR3 DNA follows: TGCAGCGTTGAAAGGGGCAGCTATGGCTACACCTTC.

This clone was observed a single time. The chain joins TRBV6-6 to TRBJ2-7; D call uncertain. Per the germline V gene, CDR1 is MNHNY and CDR2 is SVGAGI (reference sequence). The CDR3 has 14 amino acids. V was pared by 2 bases and J by 0 bases, with 8 bases between. CDR3 loop: CASSYGVLSYEQYF. CDR3 DNA: TGTGCCAGCAGTTACGGGGTTCTCTCCTACGAGCAGTACTTC.

V and J are TRBV28 and TRBJ2-7, with 7 bases aligning to TRBD1. The CDR3 covers 14 residues. V gave up 2 bases and J gave up 7 bases; unmatched junction bases: 8. Germline CDR1 MDHEN, CDR2 SYDVKM. CDR3 in DNA: TGTGCCAGCAGTTTACCCGACAGGGTGTGGGAGCAGTACTTC. Amino acids: CASSLPDRVWEQYF.

The chain has TRBV6-6 and TRBJ2-7, with D maybe TRBD2 (7 bases). Germline loops: CDR1 MNHNY, CDR2 SVGAGI (reference sequence). The CDR3 covers 14 residues. V was cut by 5 bases and J by 2 bases, with 13 bases left in between. The CDR3 region is CASSNGGGAYEQYF. Here the CDR3 DNA reads TGTGCCAGCAGTAACGGAGGGGGGGCCTACGAGCAGTACTTC.

V is TRBV2 and J is TRBJ2-7; possibly TRBD1 for D (5 bases). Germline V CDR1 and CDR2: SNHLY, FYNNEI. With 3 bases removed from V and 0 bases from J, the gap between germline ends came to 12 bases. The CDR3 runs to 15 residues. For the CDR3, the DNA is TGTGCCAGCAGTGATAGCAGGGCCAACTCCTACGAGCAGTACTTC. Translation gives CASSDSRANSYEQYF.

This clone was seen a single time. Other DNA sequences of this sample code for an identical CDR3. CDR3 residues: CASSSTSGIQETQYF. The CDR3 DNA reads TGCGCCAGCAGTTCCACTAGCGGGATCCAAGAGACCCAGTACTTC. The rearrangement uses TRBV5-1 and TRBJ2-5; 10 bases match TRBD2. The CDR3 extends over 15 amino acids. Germline-derived CDR1 and CDR2 are SGHRS and YFSETQ. The V segment lost 5 bases and the J segment 1 base; nucleotides outside the gene matches: 5.

This chain connects TRBV5-4 to TRBJ2-5; 8 bases line up with TRBD1. Germline V CDR1 and CDR2: SGHNT, YYREEE (reference sequence). The V and J ends lost 5 bases and 5 bases, in that order; junction bases with no gene match: 11. This CDR3 region has 15 residues. The CDR3 sequence: CASREGQGRRETQYF. In nucleotides, the CDR3 is TGTGCCAGCAGGGAAGGACAGGGTAGGAGGGAGACCCAGTACTTC.

V gene TRBV30 combines with J gene TRBJ1-3, with no clear D. CDR3 length: 14 amino acids. V was cut by 4 bases and J by 0 bases, with 10 bases left in between. Germline lookup yields CDR1 GTSNPN and CDR2 SVGIG (reference sequence). The DNA of the CDR3 is TGTGCCTGGACCTTCGGATTCTCTGGAAACACCATATATTTT. This translates into CAWTFGFSGNTIYF. Full variable domain (missing parts from reference TRBV30 and TRBJ1-3): SQTIHQWPATLVQPVGSPLSLECTVEGTSNPNLYWYRQAAGRGLQLLFYSVGIGQISSEVPQNLSASRPQDRQFILSSKKLLLSDSGFYLCAWTFGFSGNTIYFGEGSWLTVV.

The gene calls are TRBV10-3 and TRBJ2-7, with 7 bases fitting TRBD2. From germline, CDR1 is ENHRY and CDR2 SYGVKD. V lost 7 bases, J lost 4 bases, and 13 bases stayed unmatched. The CDR3 runs 15 residues. CDR3 sequence (DNA): TGTGCCATCAACCCCAATTCGGGAGGAGGATACGAGCAGTACTTC. It encodes CAINPNSGGGYEQYF.